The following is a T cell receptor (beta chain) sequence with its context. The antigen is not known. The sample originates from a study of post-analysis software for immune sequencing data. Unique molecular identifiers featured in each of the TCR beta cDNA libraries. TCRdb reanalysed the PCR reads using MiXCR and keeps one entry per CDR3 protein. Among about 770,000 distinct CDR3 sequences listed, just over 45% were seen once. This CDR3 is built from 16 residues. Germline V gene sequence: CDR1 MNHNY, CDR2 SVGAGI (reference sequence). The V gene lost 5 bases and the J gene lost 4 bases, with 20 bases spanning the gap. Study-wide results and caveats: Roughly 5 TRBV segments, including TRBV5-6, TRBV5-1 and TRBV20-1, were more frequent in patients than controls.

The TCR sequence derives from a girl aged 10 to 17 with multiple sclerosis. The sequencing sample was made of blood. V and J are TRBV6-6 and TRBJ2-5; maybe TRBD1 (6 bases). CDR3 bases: TGTGCCAGCAGTCGAAAGACAGGAAGGCTAGGAGAGACCCAGTACTTC. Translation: CASSRKTGRLGETQYF.